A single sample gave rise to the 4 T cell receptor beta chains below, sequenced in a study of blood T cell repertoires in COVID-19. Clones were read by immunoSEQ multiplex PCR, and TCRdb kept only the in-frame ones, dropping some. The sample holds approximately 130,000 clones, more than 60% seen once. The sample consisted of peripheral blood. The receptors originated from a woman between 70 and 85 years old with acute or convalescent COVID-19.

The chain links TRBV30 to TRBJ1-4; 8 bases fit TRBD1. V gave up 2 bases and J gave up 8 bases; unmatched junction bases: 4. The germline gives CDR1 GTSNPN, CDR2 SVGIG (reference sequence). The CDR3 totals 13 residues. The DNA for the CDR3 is TGTGCCTGGAGTCAGGGGGCGGGGGAAAAACTGTTTTTT. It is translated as CAWSQGAGEKLFF. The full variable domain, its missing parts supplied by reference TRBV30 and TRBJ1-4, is SQTIHQWPATLVQPVGSPLSLECTVEGTSNPNLYWYRQAAGRGLQLLFYSVGIGQISSEVPQNLSASRPQDRQFILSSKKLLLSDSGFYLCAWSQGAGEKLFFGSGTQLSVL.

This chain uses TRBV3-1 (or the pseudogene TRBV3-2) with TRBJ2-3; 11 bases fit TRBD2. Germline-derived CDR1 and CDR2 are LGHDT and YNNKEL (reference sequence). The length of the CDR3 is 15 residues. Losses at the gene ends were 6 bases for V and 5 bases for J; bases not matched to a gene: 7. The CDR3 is CASSRTSGGLDTQYF. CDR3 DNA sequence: TGTGCCAGCAGTCGCACTAGCGGGGGACTAGATACGCAGTATTTT.

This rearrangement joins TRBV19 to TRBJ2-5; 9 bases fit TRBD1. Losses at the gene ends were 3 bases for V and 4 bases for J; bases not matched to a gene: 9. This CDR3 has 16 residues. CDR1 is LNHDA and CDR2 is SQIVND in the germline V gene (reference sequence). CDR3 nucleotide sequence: TGTGCCAGTAGTATGGACAGGGGATTAAGTGGAGAGACCCAGTACTTC. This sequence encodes CASSMDRGLSGETQYF.

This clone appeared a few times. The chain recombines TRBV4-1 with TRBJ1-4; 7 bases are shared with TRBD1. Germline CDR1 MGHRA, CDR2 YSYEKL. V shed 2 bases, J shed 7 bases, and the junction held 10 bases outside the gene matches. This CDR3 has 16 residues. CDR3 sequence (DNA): TGCGCCAGCAGCCAAAGGGAAAGACAGGGTTTTGAAAAACTGTTTTTT. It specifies CASSQRERQGFEKLFF.